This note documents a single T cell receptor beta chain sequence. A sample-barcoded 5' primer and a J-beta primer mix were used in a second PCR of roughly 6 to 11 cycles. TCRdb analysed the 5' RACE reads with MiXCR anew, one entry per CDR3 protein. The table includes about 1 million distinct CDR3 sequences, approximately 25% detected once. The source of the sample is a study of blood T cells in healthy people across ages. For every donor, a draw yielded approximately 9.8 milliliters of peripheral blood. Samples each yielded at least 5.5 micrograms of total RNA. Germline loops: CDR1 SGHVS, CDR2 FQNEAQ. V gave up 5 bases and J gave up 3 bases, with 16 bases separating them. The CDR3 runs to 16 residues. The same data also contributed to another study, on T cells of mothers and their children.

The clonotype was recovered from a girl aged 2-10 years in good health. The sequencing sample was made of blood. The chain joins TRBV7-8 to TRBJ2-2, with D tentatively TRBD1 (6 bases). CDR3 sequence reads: CASSTWGLTDTGELFF. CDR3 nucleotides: TGTGCCAGCAGCACCTGGGGGCTTACGGACACCGGGGAGCTGTTTTTT.